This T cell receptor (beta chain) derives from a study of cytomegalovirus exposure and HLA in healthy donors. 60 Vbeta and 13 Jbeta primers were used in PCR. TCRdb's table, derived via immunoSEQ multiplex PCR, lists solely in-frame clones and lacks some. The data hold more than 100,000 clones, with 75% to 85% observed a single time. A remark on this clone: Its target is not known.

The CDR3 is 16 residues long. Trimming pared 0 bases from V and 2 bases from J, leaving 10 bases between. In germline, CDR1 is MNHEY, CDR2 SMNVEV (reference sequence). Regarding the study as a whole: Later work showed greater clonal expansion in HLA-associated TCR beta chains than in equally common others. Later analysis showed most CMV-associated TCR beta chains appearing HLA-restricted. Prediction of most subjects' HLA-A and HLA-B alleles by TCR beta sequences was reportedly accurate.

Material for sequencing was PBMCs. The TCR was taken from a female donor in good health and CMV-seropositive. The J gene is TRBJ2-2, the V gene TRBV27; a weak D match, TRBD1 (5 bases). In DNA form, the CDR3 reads TGTGCCAGCAGTTTATCGGGGCGAGGAAACACCGGGGAGCTGTTTTTT. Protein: CASSLSGRGNTGELFF.